The present TCR beta chain was sequenced within a study of T cells in Graves' hyperthyroidism and ophthalmopathy. Study-wide findings and caveats: The model anticipated ophthalmopathy a median about 6.5 months pre-onset.

Using RNA transcripts as the source, TCR beta CDR3 regions were amplified. First-round RT-PCR of the TCR CDR3 relied on the HTBI primer set. TCRdb re-derived calls from the multiplex PCR reads in MiXCR, one entry per CDR3 protein. The sample yields about 380,000 distinct CDR3 sequences, roughly 20% seen once. Trimming took off 0 bases at V and 3 bases at J, with 12 bases between the two ends. CDR3 length: 16 amino acids. Looked up from germline, CDR1 is SGDLS and CDR2 is YYNGEE. This clonotype was detected ten times or more. Its antigen is not known. Each person with ophthalmopathy scored at least 3 on the Clinical Activity Score, reached NOSPECS grade 4 or higher, and had been ill under 3 months.

Material for sequencing was blood. The source of this sequence is a man between 18 and 29 years old with Graves' ophthalmopathy. The chain combines TRBV9 with TRBJ1-4; a weak D match, TRBD1 (5 bases). The CDR3 DNA sequence: TGTGCCAGCAGCGTAGAGCAGGGAGCCTCTAATGAAAAACTGTTTTTT. This codes for CASSVEQGASNEKLFF.